This TCR beta chain was recorded in a study of blood T cells in healthy people across ages. The CDR3 contains 17 residues. Germline-derived CDR1 and CDR2 are SGHTA and FQGTGA. J lost 6 bases, V lost 0 bases, and 9 bases had no gene match. Next came a second PCR, run for about 7 to 12 cycles, which used a sample-barcoded 5' primer along with a J-beta primer mix. Sequencing of every sample gave 2.5 million or more CDR3-containing paired-end reads. TCRdb re-called the 5' RACE reads with MiXCR, one entry per CDR3 protein. The data show roughly 2 million distinct CDR3 sequences, with 49% seen just once and approximately 2.1% held by the top ten.

The chain has TRBV7-3 and TRBJ2-4; 9 positions agree with TRBD2. The clonotype was recovered from a woman aged 40 to 55 in good health. Material for sequencing was blood. The CDR3 nucleotides are TGTGCCAGCAGCTTAACAGCCCCGCGGGGGGGCGTAAACATTCAGTACTTC. Translated, it gives CASSLTAPRGGVNIQYF.